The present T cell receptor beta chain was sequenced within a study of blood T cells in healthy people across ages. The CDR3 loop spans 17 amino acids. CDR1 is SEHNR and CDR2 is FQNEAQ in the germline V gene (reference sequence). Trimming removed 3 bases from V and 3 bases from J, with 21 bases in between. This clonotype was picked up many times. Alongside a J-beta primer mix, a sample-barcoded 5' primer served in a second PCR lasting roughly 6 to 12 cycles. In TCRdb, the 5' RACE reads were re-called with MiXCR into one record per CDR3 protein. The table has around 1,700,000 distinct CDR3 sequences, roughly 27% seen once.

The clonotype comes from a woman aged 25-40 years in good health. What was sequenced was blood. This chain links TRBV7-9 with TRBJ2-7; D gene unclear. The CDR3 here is CASSLVSLRQSFYEQYF. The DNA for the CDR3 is TGTGCCAGCAGCTTGGTTTCCTTGCGCCAGAGCTTCTACGAGCAGTACTTC.